This T cell receptor beta chain comes out of a study of vaccination and CD4 T cells after COVID-19. V was clipped by 5 bases and J by 4 bases; unmatched bases: 7. The V gene's germline CDR1 is SGHTA and CDR2 FQGNSA. The CDR3 is 14 residues long. Comment on this clonotype: The antigen is unknown.

Sequencing of DNA taken from cultured CD4+ T cells relied on the Oncomine TCR Beta short-read assay. TCRdb re-analysed the PCR reads in MiXCR, keeping a single row per CDR3 protein. The sample comprises around 20,000 distinct CDR3 sequences, approximately 31% of which are singletons, and just under 15% rests with the top ten. Treatment in this sample: approximately 9-day PBMC culture with coronavirus spike peptide pools or control peptides (ViraFEST assay). This clonotype was obtained from a human donor with COVID-19. The specimen sequenced was cultured CD4+ T cells from blood. The chain is built from TRBV7-2 and TRBJ1-2; 7 bases are a match to TRBD1. The CDR3 bases are TGTGCCAGCAGCCAGGACAGGAGGGGCTATGGCTACACCTTC. It specifies CASSQDRRGYGYTF.